This TCR beta chain was profiled in a study of cytomegalovirus exposure and HLA in healthy donors. As for the study in general: Of the donors genotyped, some 400 in all, 81% fell in the Caucasian-associated ancestry cluster.

A word on this clone: What it recognizes is unknown.

Whole-study results and caveats: Using a false discovery rate of 0.05, a later analysis showed that around 16,000 TCR beta sequences were associated with HLA alleles. In an earlier analysis, about 87% or about 30%: the productive usage of most TCR beta V segments.

This CDR3 has 15 amino acids. Per germline, CDR1 SGHTA and CDR2 FQGNSA. V gave up 5 bases and J gave up 4 bases; unmatched junction bases: 10. 60 Vbeta and 13 Jbeta primers were used in PCR. Assay used: immunoSEQ multiplex PCR; TCRdb lists only in-frame clones, some missing. The data contain 150,000 to 200,000 clones, about four fifths of them singletons. Source material: PBMCs. The chain is built from TRBV7-2 and TRBJ1-1; TRBD1 aligns across 7 bases. This TCR came from a male donor in good health and CMV-seropositive. In nucleotides, the CDR3 is TGTGCCAGCAGCCACGGACAGGTGGTGCGCACTGAAGCTTTCTTT. This gives the protein CASSHGQVVRTEAFF.